This T cell receptor beta chain is from a study of blood T cell repertoires in COVID-19. At the level of the study: PBMCs, B-cell-depleted T cells, or T cells were the source of the cDNA or gDNA that made up the material.

The CDR3 has 13 residues. Germline V gene sequence: CDR1 SNHLY, CDR2 FYNNEI. With 3 bases removed from V and 8 bases from J, the gap between germline ends came to 13 bases. Authors' processing steps: Using reference gene primer amplification, nucleated cell counts were estimated. Repertoires were generated with immunoSEQ multiplex PCR, while TCRdb's copy carries only in-frame clones and drops some. The D gene and trimming were derived from the DNA, and the V and J assignments and clone size from that table. The sample lists 250,000 or so clones, roughly 88% seen once, with approximately 2.1% in the top ten.

The rearrangement joins TRBV2 to TRBJ1-2; D might be TRBD1 (5 bases). The sample consisted of PBMCs or T cells enriched from blood (not recorded which). The TCR comes from a woman aged 45-60 years who had recovered from COVID-19. The CDR3 is CASSDRQPAGYTF. CDR3 DNA sequence: TGTGCCAGCAGTGATAGACAGCCGGCCGGCTACACCTTC.